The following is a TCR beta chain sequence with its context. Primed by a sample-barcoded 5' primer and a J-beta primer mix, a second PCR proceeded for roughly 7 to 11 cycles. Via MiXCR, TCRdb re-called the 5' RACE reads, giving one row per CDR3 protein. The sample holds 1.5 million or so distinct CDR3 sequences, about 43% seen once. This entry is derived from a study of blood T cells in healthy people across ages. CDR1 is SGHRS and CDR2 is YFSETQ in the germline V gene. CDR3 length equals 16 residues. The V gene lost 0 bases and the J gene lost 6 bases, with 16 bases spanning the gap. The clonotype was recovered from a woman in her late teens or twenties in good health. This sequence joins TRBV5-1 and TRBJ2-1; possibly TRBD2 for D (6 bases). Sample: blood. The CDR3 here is CASSLVGVLGGNEQFF. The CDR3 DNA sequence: TGCGCCAGCAGCTTGGTCGGGGTCTTGGGGGGCAATGAGCAGTTCTTC. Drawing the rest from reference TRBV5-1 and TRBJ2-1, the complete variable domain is KAGVTQTPRYLIKTRGQQVTLSCSPISGHRSVSWYQQTPGQGLQFLFEYFSETQRNKGNFPGRFSGRQFSNSRSEMNVSTLELGDSALYLCASSLVGVLGGNEQFFGPGTRLTVL.